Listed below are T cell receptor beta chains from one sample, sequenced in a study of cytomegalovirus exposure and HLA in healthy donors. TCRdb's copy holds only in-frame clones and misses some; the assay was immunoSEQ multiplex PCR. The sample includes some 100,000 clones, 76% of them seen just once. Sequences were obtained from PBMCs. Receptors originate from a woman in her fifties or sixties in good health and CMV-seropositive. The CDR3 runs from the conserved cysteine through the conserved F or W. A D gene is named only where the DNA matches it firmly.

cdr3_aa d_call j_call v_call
CASSLAGSEAFF NA TRBJ1-1 TRBV7-6
CASSPGQDYNSPLHF NA TRBJ1-6 TRBV9
CASSLSGFSYNEQFF NA TRBJ2-1 TRBV27
CASSRTGEGNTEAFF TRBD1 TRBJ1-1 TRBV4-1
CASSVAQQETQYF NA TRBJ2-5 TRBV9
CAWRELEITYEQYF NA TRBJ2-7 TRBV30
CSVPITATGGGFGYTF TRBD1 TRBJ1-2 TRBV29-1
CASRDRIANSPLHF TRBD1 TRBJ1-6 TRBV2
CASSEAGRYNEQFF NA TRBJ2-1 TRBV6-5
CASSPQTGDEQFF NA TRBJ2-1 TRBV7-3
CASSYQDSNTGELFF NA TRBJ2-2 TRBV6-6